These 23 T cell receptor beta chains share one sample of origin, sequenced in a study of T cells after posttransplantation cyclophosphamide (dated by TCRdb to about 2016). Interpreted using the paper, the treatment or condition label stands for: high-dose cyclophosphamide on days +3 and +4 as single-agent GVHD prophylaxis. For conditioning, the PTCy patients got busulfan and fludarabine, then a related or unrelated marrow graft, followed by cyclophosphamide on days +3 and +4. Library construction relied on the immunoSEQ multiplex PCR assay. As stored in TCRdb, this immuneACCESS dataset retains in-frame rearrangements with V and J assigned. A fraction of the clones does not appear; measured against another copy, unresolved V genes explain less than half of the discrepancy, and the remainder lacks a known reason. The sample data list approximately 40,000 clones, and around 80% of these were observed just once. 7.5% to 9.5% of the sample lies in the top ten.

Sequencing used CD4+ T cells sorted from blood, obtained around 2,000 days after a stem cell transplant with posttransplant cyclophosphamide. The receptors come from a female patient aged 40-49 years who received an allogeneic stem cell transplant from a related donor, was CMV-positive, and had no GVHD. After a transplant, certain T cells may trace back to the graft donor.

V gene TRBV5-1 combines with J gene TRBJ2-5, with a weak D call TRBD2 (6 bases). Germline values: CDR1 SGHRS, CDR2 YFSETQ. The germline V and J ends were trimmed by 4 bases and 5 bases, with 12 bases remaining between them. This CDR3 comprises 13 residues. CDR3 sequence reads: CASSPSGAETQYF. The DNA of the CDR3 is TGCGCCAGCAGCCCGTCGGGAGCGGAGACCCAGTACTTC.

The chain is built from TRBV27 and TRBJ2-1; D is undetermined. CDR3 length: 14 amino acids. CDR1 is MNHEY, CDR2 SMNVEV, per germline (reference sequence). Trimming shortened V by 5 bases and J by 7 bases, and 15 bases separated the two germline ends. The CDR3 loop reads CASSPTNPWNEQFF. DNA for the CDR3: TGTGCCAGCAGTCCGACAAACCCTTGGAATGAGCAGTTCTTC.

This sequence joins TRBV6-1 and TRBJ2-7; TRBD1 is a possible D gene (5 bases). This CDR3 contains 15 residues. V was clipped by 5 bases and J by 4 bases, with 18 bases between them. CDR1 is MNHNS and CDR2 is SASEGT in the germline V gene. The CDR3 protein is CASSWGRGVHYEQYF. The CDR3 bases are TGTGCCAGCAGTTGGGGCAGAGGTGTCCATTACGAGCAGTACTTC.

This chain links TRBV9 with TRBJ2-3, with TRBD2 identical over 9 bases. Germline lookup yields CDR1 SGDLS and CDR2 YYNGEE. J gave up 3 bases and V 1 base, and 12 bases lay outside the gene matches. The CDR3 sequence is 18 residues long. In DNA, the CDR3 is TGTGCCAGCAGCGTAATTGGCGGGGGGGCGCGGGGAACAGATACGCAGTATTTT. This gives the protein CASSVIGGGARGTDTQYF.

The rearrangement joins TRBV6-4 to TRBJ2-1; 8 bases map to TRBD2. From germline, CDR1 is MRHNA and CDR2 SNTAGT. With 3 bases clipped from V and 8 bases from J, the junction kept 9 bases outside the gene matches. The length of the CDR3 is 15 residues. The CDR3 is CASSELGLGGYEQFF. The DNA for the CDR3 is TGTGCCAGCAGTGAGTTGGGACTAGGTGGATATGAGCAGTTCTTC.

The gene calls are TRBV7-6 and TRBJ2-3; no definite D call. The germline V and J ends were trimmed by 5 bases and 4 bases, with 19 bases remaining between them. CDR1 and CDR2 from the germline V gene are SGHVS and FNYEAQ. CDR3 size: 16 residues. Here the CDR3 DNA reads TGTGCCAGCAGCCCCCGCCCCAGACAAGTACCAGATACGCAGTATTTT. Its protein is CASSPRPRQVPDTQYF.

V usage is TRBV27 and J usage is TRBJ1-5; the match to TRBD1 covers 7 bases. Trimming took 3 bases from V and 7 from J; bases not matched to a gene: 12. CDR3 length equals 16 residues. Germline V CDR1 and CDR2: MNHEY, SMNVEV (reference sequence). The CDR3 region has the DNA TGTGCCAGCAGTTTGGGTGGGACAGTGGCCCCCCAGCCCCAGCATTTT. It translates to CASSLGGTVAPQPQHF.

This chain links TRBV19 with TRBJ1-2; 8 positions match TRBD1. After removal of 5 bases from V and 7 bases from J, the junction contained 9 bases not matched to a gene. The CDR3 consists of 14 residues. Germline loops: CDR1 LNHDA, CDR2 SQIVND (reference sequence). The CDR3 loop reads CASSPRTGFGGYTF. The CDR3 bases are TGTGCCAGTAGTCCTCGGACAGGGTTTGGTGGCTACACCTTC.

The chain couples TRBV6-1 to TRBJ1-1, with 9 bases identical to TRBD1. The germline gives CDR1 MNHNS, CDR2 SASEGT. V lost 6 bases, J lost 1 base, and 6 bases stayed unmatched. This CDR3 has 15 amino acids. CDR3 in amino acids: CASSGGQGQNTEAFF. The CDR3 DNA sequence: TGTGCCAGCAGCGGGGGACAGGGCCAGAACACTGAAGCTTTCTTT.

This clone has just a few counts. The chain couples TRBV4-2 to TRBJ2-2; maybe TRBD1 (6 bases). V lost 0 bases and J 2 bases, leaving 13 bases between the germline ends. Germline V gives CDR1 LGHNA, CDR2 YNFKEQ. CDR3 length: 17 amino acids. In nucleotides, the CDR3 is TGTGCCAGCAGCCAAGATACAGGGATTGGTAACACCGGGGAGCTGTTTTTT. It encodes CASSQDTGIGNTGELFF.

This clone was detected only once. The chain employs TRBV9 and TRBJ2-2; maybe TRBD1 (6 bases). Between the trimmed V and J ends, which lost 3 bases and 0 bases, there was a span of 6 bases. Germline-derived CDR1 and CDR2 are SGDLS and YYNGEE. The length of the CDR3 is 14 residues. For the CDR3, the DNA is TGTGCCAGCAGCGGGACAGCGAACACCGGGGAGCTGTTTTTT. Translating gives CASSGTANTGELFF.

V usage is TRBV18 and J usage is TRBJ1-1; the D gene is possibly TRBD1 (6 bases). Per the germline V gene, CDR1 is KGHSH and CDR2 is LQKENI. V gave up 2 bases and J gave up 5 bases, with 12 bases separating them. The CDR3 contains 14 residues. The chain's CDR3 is CASSPAYRATEAFF. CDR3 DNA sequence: TGTGCCAGCTCACCAGCGTACAGGGCTACTGAAGCTTTCTTT.

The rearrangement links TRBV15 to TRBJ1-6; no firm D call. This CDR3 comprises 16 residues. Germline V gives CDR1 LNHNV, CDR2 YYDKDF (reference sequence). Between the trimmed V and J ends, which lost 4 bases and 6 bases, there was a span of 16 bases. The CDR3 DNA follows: TGTGCCACCAGCACTGGCGGAGGGCGGGGTAATTCACCCCTCCACTTT. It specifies CATSTGGGRGNSPLHF.

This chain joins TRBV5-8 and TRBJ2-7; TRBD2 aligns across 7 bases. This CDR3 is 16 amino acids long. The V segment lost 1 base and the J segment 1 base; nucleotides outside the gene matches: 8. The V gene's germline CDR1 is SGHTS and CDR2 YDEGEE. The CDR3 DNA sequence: TGTGCCAGCAGCTTGAGTCCCGGACTAGAGTCCTACGAGCAGTACTTC. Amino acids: CASSLSPGLESYEQYF.

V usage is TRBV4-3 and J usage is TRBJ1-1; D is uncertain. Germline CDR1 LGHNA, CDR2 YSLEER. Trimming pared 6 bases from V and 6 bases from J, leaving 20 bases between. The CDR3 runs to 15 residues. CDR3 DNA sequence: TGCGCCAGCAGGCGAGAGCCTCAGGTTGGCTCTGAAGCTTTCTTT. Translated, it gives CASRREPQVGSEAFF.

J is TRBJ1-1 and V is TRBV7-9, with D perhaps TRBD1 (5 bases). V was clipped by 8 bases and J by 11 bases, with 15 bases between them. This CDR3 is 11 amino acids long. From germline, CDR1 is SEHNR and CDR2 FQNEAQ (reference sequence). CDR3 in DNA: TGTGCCAGCGCAAGGGGCCTGTCGGCTTTCTTT. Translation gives CASARGLSAFF.

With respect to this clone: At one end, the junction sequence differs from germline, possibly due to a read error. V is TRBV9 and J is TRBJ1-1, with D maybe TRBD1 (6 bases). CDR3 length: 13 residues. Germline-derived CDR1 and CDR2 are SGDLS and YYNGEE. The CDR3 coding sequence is TGTGCCAGCAGCGTAAAGCGGGACACCGAAGCTTTCTTT. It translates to CASSVKRDTEAFF.

This CDR3 is CASSVTGGSRQYF. In DNA form, the CDR3 reads TGTGCCAGCAGTGTTACAGGGGGCTCAAGGCAGTACTTC. This chain connects TRBV6-1 to TRBJ2-7, with 9 bases fitting TRBD1. V lost 4 bases and J lost 9; bases outside the gene matches: 7. This CDR3 is 13 amino acids long. CDR1 is MNHNS, CDR2 SASEGT, per germline.

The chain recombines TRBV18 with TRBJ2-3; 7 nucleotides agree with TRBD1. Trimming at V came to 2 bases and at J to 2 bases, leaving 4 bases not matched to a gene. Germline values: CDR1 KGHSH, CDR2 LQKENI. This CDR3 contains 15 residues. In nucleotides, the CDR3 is TGTGCCAGCTCACCAGTGACAGGGTACACAGATACGCAGTATTTT. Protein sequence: CASSPVTGYTDTQYF. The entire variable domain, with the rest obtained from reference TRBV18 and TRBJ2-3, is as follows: NAGVMQNPRHLVRRRGQEARLRCSPMKGHSHVYWYRQLPEEGLKFMVYLQKENIIDESGMPKERFSAEFPKEGPSILRIQQVVRGDSAAYFCASSPVTGYTDTQYFGPGTRLTVL.

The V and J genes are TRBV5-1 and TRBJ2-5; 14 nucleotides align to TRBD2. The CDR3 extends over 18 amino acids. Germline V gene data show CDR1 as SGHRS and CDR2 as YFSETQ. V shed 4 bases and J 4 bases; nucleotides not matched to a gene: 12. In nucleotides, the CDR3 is TGCGCCAGCAGCCAGAGGCCCCTGGGACTAGCGGGGGTAGAGACCCAGTACTTC. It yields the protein CASSQRPLGLAGVETQYF.

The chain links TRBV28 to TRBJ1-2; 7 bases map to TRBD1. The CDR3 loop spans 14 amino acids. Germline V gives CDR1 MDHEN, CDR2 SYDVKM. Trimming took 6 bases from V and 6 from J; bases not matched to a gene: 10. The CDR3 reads CASRRSGGLDGYTF. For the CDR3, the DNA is TGTGCCAGCAGACGCTCAGGGGGTTTGGATGGCTACACCTTC.

The CDR3 coding sequence is TGTGCCAGCAGTGAAGTCCCAGGGGGGTCCTACGAGCAGTACTTC. Its translation: CASSEVPGGSYEQYF. The rearrangement joins TRBV6-1 to TRBJ2-7; D might be TRBD1 (7 bases). From germline, CDR1 is MNHNS and CDR2 SASEGT. V was pared by 1 base and J by 1 base, with 11 bases between. The CDR3 has 15 residues.

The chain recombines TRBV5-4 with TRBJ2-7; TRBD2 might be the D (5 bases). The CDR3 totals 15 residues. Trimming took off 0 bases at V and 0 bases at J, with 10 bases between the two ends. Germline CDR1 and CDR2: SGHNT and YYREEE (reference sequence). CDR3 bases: TGTGCCAGCAGCTTGGTCGGGATGAGCTCCTACGAGCAGTACTTC. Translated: CASSLVGMSSYEQYF. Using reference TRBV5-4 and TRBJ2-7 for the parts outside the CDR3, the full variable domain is ETGVTQSPTHLIKTRGQQVTLRCSSQSGHNTVSWYQQALGQGPQFIFQYYREEENGRGNFPPRFSGLQFPNYSSELNVNALELDDSALYLCASSLVGMSSYEQYFGPGTRLTVT.